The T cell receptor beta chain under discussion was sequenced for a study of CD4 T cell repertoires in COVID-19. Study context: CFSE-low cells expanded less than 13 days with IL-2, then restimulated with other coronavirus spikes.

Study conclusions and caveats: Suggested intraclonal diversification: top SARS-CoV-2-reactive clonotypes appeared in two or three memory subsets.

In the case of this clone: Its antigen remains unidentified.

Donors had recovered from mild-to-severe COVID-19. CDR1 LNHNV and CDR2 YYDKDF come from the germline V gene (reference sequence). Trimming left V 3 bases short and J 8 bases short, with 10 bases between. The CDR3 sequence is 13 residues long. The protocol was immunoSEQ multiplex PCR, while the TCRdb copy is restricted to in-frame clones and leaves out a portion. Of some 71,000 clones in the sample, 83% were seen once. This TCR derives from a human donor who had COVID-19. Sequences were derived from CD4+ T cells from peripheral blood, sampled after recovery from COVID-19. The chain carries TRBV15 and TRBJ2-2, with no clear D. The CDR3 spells CATSRVLSGELFF. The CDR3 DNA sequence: TGTGCCACCAGCAGGGTTTTGTCGGGGGAGCTGTTTTTT.